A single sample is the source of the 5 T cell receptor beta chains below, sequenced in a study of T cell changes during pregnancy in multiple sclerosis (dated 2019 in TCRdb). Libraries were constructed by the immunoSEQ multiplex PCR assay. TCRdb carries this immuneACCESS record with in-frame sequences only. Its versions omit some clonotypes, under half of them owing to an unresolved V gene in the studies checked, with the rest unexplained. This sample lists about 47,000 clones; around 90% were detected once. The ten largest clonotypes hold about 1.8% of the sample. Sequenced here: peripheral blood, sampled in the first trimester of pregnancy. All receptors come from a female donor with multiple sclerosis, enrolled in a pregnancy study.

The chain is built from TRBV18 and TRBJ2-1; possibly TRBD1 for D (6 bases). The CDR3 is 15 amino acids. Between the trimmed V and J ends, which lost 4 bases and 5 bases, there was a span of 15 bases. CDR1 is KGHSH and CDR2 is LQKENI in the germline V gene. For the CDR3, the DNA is TGTGCCAGCTCACTCTACCAGGGGACAAACAATGAGCAGTTCTTC. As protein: CASSLYQGTNNEQFF.

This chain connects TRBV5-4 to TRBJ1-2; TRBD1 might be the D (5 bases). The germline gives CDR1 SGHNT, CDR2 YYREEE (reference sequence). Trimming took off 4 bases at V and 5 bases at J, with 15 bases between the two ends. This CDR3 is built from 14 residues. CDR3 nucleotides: TGTGCCAGCAGCCTCCGAACAGGAACTTATGGCTACACCTTC. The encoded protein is CASSLRTGTYGYTF.

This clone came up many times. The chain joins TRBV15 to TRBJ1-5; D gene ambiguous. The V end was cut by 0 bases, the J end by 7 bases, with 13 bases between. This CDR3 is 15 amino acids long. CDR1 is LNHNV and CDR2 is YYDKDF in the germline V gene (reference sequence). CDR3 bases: TGTGCCACCAGCAGAGATTTGGGAGCAAGCCAGCCCCAGCATTTT. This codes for CATSRDLGASQPQHF.

CDR3 sequence (DNA): TGTGCCAGCAGCCCCGGGACCTATAATTCACCCCTCCACTTT. The encoded protein is CASSPGTYNSPLHF. The chain joins TRBV7-2 to TRBJ1-6; D is ambiguous. V dropped 5 bases and J dropped 2 bases, with 7 bases sitting between them. CDR1 and CDR2 (germline): SGHTA, FQGNSA. This CDR3 region has 14 residues.

CDR3 coding DNA: TGTGCCAGCAGCAAAAAGACACCGGACGAGCAGTACTTC. Translating gives CASSKKTPDEQYF. V gene TRBV21-1 combines with J gene TRBJ2-7; TRBD1 is the table's D call and was not checked against the DNA. TRBV21-1 is flagged as a pseudogene. The length of the CDR3 is 13 residues.